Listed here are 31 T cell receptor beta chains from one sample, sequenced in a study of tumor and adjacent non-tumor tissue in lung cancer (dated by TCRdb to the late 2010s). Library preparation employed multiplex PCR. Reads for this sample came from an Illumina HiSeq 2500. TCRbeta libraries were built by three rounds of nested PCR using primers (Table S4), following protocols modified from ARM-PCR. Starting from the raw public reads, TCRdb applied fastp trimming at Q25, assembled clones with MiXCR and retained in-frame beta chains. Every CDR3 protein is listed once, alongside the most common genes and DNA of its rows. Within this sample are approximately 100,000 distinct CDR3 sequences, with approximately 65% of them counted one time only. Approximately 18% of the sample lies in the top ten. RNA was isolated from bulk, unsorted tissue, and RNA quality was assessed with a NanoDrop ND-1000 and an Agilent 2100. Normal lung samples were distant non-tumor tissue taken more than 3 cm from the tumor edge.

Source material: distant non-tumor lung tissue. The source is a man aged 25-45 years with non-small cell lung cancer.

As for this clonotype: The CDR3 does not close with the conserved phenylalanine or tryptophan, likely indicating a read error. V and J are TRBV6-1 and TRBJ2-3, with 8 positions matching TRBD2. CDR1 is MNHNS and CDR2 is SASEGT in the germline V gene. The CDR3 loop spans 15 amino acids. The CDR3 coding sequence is TGTGGCAGCTCAGTTAGCGGGGTCTTCACAGATACGCAGTATTCT. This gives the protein CGSSVSGVFTDTQYS.

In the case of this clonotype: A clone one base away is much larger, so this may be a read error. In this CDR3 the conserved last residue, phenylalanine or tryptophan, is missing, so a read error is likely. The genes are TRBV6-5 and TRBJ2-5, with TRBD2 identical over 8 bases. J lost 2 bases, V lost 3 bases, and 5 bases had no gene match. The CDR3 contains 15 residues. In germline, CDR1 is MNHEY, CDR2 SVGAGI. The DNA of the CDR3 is TGTGCCAGCAGTTATCGGGGGGGCCGGCAAGAGACCCAGTACCTC. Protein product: CASSYRGGRQETQYL.

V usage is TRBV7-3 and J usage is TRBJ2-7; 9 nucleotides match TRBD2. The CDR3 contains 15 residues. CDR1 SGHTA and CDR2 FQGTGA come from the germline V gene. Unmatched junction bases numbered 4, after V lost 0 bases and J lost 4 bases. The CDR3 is CASSLTAGGPYEQYF. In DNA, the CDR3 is TGTGCCAGCAGCTTAACGGCGGGGGGGCCGTACGAGCAGTACTTC.

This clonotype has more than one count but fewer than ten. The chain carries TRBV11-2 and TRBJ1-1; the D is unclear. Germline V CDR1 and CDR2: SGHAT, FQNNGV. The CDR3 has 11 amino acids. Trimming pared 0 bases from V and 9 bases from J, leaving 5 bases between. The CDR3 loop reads CASSLDRKAFF. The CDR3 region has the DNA TGTGCCAGCAGCTTAGATCGCAAAGCTTTCTTT.

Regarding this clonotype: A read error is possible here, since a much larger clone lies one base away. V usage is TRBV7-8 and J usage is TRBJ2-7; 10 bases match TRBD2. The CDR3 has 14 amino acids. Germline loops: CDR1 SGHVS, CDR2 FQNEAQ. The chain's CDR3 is CVSSPGLADYEQYF. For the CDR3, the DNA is TGTGTCAGCAGCCCTGGACTAGCGGACTACGAGCAGTACTTC.

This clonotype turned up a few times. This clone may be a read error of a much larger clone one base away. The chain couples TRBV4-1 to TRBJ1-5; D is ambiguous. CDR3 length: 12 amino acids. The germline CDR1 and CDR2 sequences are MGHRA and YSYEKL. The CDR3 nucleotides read TGCGCCAGCAGCCAGCCTGGGCAGCCCCATCATTTT. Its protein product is CASSQPGQPHHF.

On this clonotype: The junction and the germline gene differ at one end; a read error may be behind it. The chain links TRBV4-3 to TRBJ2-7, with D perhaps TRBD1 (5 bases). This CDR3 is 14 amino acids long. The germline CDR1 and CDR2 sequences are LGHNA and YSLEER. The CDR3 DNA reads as TGCACCAGCAGCCCCGCCCACAGGTCCAACAAGCAGTACTTC. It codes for CTSSPAHRSNKQYF.

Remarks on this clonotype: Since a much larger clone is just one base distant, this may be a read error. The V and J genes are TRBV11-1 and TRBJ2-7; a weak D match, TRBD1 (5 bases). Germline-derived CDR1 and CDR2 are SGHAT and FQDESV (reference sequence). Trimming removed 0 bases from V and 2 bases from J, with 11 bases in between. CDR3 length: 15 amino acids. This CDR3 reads CASSLAGLGPYEQYF. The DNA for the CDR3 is TGTGCCAGCAGCTTAGCGGGGCTGGGGCCCTACGAGCAGTACTTC.

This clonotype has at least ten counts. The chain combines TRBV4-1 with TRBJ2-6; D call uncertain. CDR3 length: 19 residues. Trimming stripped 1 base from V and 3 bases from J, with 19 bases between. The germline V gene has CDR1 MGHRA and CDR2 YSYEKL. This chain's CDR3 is CASSQVSRTPRRGANVLTF. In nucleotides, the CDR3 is TGCGCCAGCAGCCAAGTATCTAGGACGCCTCGACGTGGGGCCAACGTCCTGACTTTC.

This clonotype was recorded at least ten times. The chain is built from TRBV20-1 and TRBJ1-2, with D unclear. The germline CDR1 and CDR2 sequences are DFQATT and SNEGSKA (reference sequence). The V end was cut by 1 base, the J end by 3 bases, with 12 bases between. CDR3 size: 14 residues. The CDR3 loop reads CSARASIGDYGYTF. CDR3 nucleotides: TGCAGTGCTAGAGCTAGTATAGGAGACTATGGCTACACCTTC.

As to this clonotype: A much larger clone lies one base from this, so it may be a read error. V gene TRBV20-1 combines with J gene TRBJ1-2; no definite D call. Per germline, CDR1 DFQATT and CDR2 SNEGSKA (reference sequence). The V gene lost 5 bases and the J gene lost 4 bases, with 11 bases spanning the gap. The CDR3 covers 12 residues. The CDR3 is CSAGNIRYGYTF. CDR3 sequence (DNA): TGCAGTGCTGGCAACATACGCTATGGCTACACCTTC.

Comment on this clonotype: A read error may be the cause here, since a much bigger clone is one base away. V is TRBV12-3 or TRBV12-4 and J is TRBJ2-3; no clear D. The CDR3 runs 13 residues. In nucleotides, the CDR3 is TGTGCCAGCAGTCCCAGTAATACCCCAACGCAGTGTTTT. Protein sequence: CASSPSNTPTQCF.

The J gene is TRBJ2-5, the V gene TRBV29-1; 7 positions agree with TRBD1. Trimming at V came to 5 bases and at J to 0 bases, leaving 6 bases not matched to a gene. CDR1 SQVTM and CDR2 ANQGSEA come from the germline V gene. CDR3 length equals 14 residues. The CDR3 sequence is CSVKVRGHQETQYF. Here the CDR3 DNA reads TGCAGCGTTAAGGTGAGGGGGCACCAAGAGACCCAGTACTTC. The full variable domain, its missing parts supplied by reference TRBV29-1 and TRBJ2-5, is SAVISQKPSRDICQRGTSLTIQCQVDSQVTMMFWYRQQPGQSLTLIATANQGSEATYESGFVIDKFPISRPNLTFSTLTVSNMSPEDSSIYLCSVKVRGHQETQYFGPGTRLLVL.

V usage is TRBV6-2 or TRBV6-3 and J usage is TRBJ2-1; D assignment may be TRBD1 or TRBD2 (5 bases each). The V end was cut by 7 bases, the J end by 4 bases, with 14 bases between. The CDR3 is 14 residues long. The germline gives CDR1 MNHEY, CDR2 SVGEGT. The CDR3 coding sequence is TGTGCCAGCAATCTGGGACCAGCATACAATGAGCAGTTCTTC. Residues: CASNLGPAYNEQFF.

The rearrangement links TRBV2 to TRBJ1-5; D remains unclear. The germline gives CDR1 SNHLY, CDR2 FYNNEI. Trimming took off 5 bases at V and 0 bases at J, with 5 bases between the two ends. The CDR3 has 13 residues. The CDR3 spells CASSPFSNQPQHF. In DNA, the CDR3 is TGTGCCAGCAGTCCATTTAGCAATCAGCCCCAGCATTTT.

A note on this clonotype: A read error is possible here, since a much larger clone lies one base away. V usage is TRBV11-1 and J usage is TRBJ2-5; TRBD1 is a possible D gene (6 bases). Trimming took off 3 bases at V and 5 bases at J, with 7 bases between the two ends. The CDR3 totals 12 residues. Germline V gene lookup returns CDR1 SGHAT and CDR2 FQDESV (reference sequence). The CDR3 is CASSFDRETQYF. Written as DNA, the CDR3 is TGTGCCAGCAGCTTCGACAGGGAGACCCAGTACTTC.

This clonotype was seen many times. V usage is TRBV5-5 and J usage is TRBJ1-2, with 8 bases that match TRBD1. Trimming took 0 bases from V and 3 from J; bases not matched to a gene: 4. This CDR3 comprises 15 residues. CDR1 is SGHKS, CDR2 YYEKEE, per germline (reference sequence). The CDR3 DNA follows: TGTGCCAGCAGCTTGGACAGGGGGACTCACTATGGCTACACCTTC. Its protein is CASSLDRGTHYGYTF.

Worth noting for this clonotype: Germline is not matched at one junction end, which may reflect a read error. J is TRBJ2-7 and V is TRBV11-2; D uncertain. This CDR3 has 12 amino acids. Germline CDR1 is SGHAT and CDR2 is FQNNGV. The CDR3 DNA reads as TGTGCCAGCAGCTTAAGTTCCTGCGAGCAGTACTTC. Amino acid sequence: CASSLSSCEQYF.

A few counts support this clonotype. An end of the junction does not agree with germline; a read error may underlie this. The DNA for the CDR3 is TGCAGCGTCGCAGGGACAGCTGGAGCTAAGACCCAGTGCTTC. Translated, it gives CSVAGTAGAKTQCF. The chain uses TRBV29-1 and TRBJ2-5, with 7 bases aligning to TRBD1. The CDR3 contains 14 residues. Germline V lookup: CDR1 SQVTM, CDR2 ANQGSEA.

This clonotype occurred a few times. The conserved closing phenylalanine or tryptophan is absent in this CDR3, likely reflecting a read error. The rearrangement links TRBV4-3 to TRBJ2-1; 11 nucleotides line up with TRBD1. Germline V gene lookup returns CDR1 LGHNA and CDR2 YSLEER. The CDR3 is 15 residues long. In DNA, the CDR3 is TGTGCCAGCAGCCATGGGACAGGGGGAGTCAATGAGCAGTTCCTC. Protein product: CASSHGTGGVNEQFL.

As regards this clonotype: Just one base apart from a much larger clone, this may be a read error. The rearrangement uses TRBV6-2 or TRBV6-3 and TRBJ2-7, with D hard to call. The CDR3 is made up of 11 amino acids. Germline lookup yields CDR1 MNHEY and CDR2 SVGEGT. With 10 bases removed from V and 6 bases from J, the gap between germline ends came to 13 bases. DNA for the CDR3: TGTGCCAACACCAGTATGGCCGAGCAGTACTTC. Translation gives CANTSMAEQYF.

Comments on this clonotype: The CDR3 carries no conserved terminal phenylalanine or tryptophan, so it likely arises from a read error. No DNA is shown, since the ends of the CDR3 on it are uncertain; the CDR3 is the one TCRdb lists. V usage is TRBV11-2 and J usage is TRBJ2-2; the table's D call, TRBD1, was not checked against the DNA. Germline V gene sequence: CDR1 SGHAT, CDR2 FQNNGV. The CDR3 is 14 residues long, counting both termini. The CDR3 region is CASRVRGGTGELSL.

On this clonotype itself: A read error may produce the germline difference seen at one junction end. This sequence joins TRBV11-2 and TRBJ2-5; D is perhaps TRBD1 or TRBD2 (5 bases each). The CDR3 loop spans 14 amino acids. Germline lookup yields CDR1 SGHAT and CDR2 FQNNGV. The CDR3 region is CASSLMGVQETQHF. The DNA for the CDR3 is TGTGCCAGCAGCCTCATGGGGGTCCAAGAGACCCAGCACTTC.

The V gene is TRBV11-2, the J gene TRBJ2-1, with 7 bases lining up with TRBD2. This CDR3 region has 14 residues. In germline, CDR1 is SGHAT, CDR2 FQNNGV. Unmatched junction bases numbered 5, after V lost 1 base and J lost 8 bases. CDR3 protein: CASSLGSRGDEQFF. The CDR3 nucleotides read TGTGCCAGCAGCTTAGGTAGCCGGGGGGATGAGCAGTTCTTC.

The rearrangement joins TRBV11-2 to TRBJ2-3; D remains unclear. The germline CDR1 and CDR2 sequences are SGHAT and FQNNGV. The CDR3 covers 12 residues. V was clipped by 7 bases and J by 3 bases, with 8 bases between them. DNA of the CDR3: TGTGCCAGCAACCCCGAAACAGATACGCAGTATTTT. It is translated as CASNPETDTQYF.

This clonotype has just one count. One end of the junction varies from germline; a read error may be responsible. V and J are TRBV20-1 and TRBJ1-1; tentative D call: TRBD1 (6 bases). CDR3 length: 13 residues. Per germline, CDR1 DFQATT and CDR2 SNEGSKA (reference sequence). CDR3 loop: CSAGGVRDIEVFF. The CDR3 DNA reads TGCAGTGCTGGAGGGGTGAGGGACATTGAAGTTTTCTTT.

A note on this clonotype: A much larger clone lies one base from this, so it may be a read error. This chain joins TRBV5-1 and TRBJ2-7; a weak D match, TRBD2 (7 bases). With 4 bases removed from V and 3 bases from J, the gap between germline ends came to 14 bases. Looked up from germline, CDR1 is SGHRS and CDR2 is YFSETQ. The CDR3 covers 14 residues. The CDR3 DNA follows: TGCGCCAGCAGCGTGGGGGCTAGCGGCTACGAGCAGTACTTC. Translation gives CASSVGASGYEQYF. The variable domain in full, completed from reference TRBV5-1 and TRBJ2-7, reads KAGVTQTPRYLIKTRGQQVTLSCSPISGHRSVSWYQQTPGQGLQFLFEYFSETQRNKGNFPGRFSGRQFSNSRSEMNVSTLELGDSALYLCASSVGASGYEQYFGPGTRLTVT.

In nucleotides, the CDR3 is TGTGCGATCAGCTTAGTATTGACATTCCAAGAGACCCAGTACTTC. Translation gives CAISLVLTFQETQYF. The gene calls are TRBV7-9 and TRBJ2-5; D remains unclear. The CDR3 is 15 amino acids. CDR1 SEHNR and CDR2 FQNEAQ come from the germline V gene (reference sequence).

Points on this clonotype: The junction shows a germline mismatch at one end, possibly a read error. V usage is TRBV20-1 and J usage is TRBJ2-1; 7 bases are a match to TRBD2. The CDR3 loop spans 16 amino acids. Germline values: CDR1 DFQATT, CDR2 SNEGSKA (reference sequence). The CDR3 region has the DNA TGCAGTGTTAGAGTGTCCGGCGGGGGTGCCTACAATGAGCAGTTCTTT. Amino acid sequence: CSVRVSGGGAYNEQFF.

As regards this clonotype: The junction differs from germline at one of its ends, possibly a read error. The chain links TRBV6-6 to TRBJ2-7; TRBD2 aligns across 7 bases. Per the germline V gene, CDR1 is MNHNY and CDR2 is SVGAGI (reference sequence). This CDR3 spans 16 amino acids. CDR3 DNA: TGTGTCAGCGGCCCCTACCCCGGAACTAGCGTCTACGAGCAGTACTTC. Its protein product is CVSGPYPGTSVYEQYF.

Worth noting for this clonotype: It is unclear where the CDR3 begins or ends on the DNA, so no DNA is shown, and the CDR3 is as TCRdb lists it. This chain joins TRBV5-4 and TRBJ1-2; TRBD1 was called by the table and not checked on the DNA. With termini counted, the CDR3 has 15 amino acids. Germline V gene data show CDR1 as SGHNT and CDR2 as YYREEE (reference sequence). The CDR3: CARSFRGGASYGCTF.